Shown below are 7 T cell receptor beta chains from a single sample sequenced in a study of blood T cell repertoires in COVID-19. TCRdb's table, derived via immunoSEQ multiplex PCR, lists solely in-frame clones and lacks some. Found here are about 67,000 clones, 79% of them singletons; the top ten hold roughly 6%. The sample was peripheral blood. The source is a woman aged 60-70 years with acute or convalescent COVID-19.

This clone was picked up many times. The junction does not match germline at one end; this may be a read error. J is TRBJ2-2 and V is TRBV7-7; D uncertain. The CDR3 contains 16 residues. Germline V CDR1 and CDR2: SSHAT, FNYEAQ (reference sequence). CDR3 coding DNA: TGTGCTAGCAGCCTCTTGCCTAACGCGAACACCGGGGAGCTGTTTTTT. This translates into CASSLLPNANTGELFF. Full variable domain (missing parts from reference TRBV7-7 and TRBJ2-2): GAGVSQSPRYKVTKRGQDVTLRCDPISSHATLYWYQQALGQGPEFLTYFNYEAQPDKSGLPSDRFSAERPEGSISTLTIQRTEQRDSAMYRCASSLLPNANTGELFFGEGSRLTVL.

V is TRBV29-1 and J is TRBJ1-1; 9 bases are shared with TRBD1. Per the germline V gene, CDR1 is SQVTM and CDR2 is ANQGSEA. This CDR3 is 16 amino acids long. J lost 3 bases, V lost 4 bases, and 12 bases had no gene match. In DNA, the CDR3 is TGCAGCGTTGGAGATGTAACAGGGGGCCGGGACACTGAAGCTTTCTTT. It encodes CSVGDVTGGRDTEAFF.

In its sample, this clone was seen once. V gene TRBV18 combines with J gene TRBJ1-2; the D gene is possibly TRBD1 (6 bases). This CDR3 comprises 13 residues. Germline V CDR1 and CDR2: KGHSH, LQKENI. V lost 5 bases, J lost 8 bases, and 15 bases lay in between. CDR3 amino acids: CASSDNRDVGYTF. CDR3 bases: TGTGCCAGCTCAGACAACAGGGATGTAGGCTACACCTTC.

The chain recombines TRBV5-1 with TRBJ2-5; 12 nucleotides match TRBD2. Germline loops: CDR1 SGHRS, CDR2 YFSETQ. The CDR3 is made up of 15 amino acids. Germline trimming cut 4 bases from V and 2 bases from J; bases unmatched to any gene: 3. Here the CDR3 DNA reads TGCGCCAGCAGCCCCGGACTAGCGGGACAAGAGACCCAGTACTTC. Its protein product is CASSPGLAGQETQYF.

This chain joins TRBV5-8 and TRBJ2-7; a weak D match, TRBD2 (5 bases). CDR1 SGHTS and CDR2 YDEGEE come from the germline V gene. This CDR3 comprises 16 residues. V was cut by 4 bases and J by 5 bases, with 22 bases left in between. Written as DNA, the CDR3 is TGTGCCAGCAGCCGCCGGGGAATTTTGGGTTTTGACGAGCAGTACTTC. Its protein product is CASSRRGILGFDEQYF.

This clone was seen only a few times. The V gene is TRBV9, the J gene TRBJ1-1; D ambiguous. The germline V and J ends were trimmed by 0 bases and 5 bases, with 8 bases remaining between them. Germline CDR1 is SGDLS and CDR2 is YYNGEE. The CDR3 runs 13 residues. The CDR3 here is CASSVAYATEAFF. Here the CDR3 DNA reads TGTGCCAGCAGCGTAGCTTATGCGACTGAAGCTTTCTTT. Supplemented by reference TRBV9 and TRBJ1-1, the full variable domain reads DSGVTQTPKHLITATGQRVTLRCSPRSGDLSVYWYQQSLDQGLQFLIQYYNGEERAKGNILERFSAQQFPDLHSELNLSSLELGDSALYFCASSVAYATEAFFGQGTRLTVV.

The genes are TRBV27 and TRBJ2-1, with 8 bases matching TRBD2. This CDR3 has 12 amino acids. Germline V gene sequence: CDR1 MNHEY, CDR2 SMNVEV (reference sequence). V shed 6 bases and J 14 bases; nucleotides not matched to a gene: 9. CDR3 region: CASRTRTSREFF. CDR3 coding DNA: TGTGCCAGCAGAACCCGGACTAGCCGGGAGTTCTTC.